These T cell receptor beta chains were read from a single sample in a study of cytomegalovirus exposure and HLA in healthy donors. Clones were sequenced by immunoSEQ multiplex PCR, and TCRdb holds only the in-frame ones, with some missing. The sample yields approximately 110,000 clones, 70% to 80% seen once. Material for sequencing was PBMCs. These TCRs come from a man aged 25 to 45 in good health and CMV-seronegative. Each CDR3 is given with its conserved first and last residue. The D gene is left open where the match is weak. The size entry is marked missing in some rows and otherwise reads once, few, many or a size class.

j_gene | len | abundance | v_gene | d_gene | CDR3nt | CDR3aa
TRBJ2-1 | 15 | few | TRBV28 | . | TGTGCCAGCAGTTCCCATCGAACGGGATACAATGAGCAGTTCTTC | CASSSHRTGYNEQFF
TRBJ2-2 | 16 | . | TRBV27 | TRBD1 | TGTGCCAGCAGTTCATGGACAGGGGACGGCACCGGGGAGCTGTTTTTT | CASSSWTGDGTGELFF
TRBJ2-7 | 15 | . | TRBV5-1 | . | TGCGCCAGCAGCTTGGCCAGCGGAGGTGGGGACGAGCAGTACTTC | CASSLASGGGDEQYF
TRBJ2-7 | 12 | . | TRBV6-1 | . | TGTGCCAGCAATACAGGCCCCTACGAGCAGTACTTC | CASNTGPYEQYF
TRBJ1-1 | 15 | . | TRBV19 | . | TGTGCCAGTATTCCGGGTTTCTCTCCCCGGGCTGAAGCTTTCTTT | CASIPGFSPRAEAFF
TRBJ2-3 | 14 | . | TRBV10-1 | TRBD1 | TGCGCCAGCAGTGAACAGGGGAGCACAGATACGCAGTATTTT | CASSEQGSTDTQYF
TRBJ2-1 | 13 | . | TRBV5-1 | . | TGCGCCAGCAGCTCGCCTCGAGGCGATGAGCAGTTCTTC | CASSSPRGDEQFF
TRBJ2-5 | 16 | . | TRBV7-2 | TRBD2 | TGTGCCAGCAGCTTAGTGGGCGGGGGGGCGAGGGAGACCCAGTACTTC | CASSLVGGGARETQYF
TRBJ2-3 | 15 | . | TRBV9 | . | TGTGCCAGCAGCGTGTATAGCGGTGTCACAGATACGCAGTATTTT | CASSVYSGVTDTQYF
TRBJ1-1 | 15 | . | TRBV19 | . | TGTGCCAGTAGTCGCGGGGGGGGCGCAGGAACTGAAGCTTTCTTT | CASSRGGGAGTEAFF
TRBJ1-1 | 14 | few | TRBV5-4 | . | TGTGCCAGCAGGACACAGGGCCCGTGGGGTGAAGCTTTCTTT | CASRTQGPWGEAFF
TRBJ2-5 | 15 | few | TRBV6-1 | . | TGTGCCAGCAGTGAAGCCACTAGCTACCAAGAGACCCAGTACTTC | CASSEATSYQETQYF
TRBJ2-5 | 14 | . | TRBV4-3 | . | TGCGCCAGCAGCCAAGGAGGGGGTCGGGAGACCCAGTACTTC | CASSQGGGRETQYF
TRBJ2-7 | 17 | . | TRBV7-9 | . | TGTGCCAGCAGCCCCACAGTAGGGGCCTTAGGGGGCTACGAGCAGTACTTC | CASSPTVGALGGYEQYF
TRBJ2-7 | 11 | . | TRBV5-8 | . | TGTGCCAGCAGCCCAAGATGGCTGCAGTACTTC | CASSPRWLQYF
TRBJ2-5 | 14 | . | TRBV5-6 | . | TGTGCCAGCAGCTGGGAGGAGGGTACGGAGACCCAGTACTTC | CASSWEEGTETQYF
TRBJ2-3 | 13 | . | TRBV7-2 | . | TGTGCCAGCAGCCCTCAACGGGGAGATACGCAGTATTTT | CASSPQRGDTQYF
TRBJ2-3 | 14 | few | TRBV5-8 | . | TGTGCCAGCAACTGGGGCGGTAGCACAGATACGCAGTATTTT | CASNWGGSTDTQYF
TRBJ1-2 | 14 | . | TRBV14 | . | TGTGCCAGCAGCCAAGATTGGGGCTGGGGTGGCTACACCTTC | CASSQDWGWGGYTF
TRBJ2-5 | 14 | few | TRBV2 | . | TGTGCCAGCAGGGGGAGGGGGGCGCGTGAGACCCAGTACTTC | CASRGRGARETQYF